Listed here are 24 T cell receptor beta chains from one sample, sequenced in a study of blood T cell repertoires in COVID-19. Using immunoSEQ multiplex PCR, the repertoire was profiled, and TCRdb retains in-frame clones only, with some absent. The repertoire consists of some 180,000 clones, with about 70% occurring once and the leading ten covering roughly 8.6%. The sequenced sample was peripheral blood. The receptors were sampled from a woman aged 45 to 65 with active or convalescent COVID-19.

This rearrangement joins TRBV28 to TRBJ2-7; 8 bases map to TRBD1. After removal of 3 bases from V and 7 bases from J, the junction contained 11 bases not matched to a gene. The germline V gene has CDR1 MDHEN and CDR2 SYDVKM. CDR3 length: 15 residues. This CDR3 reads CASSFRTGIVAEQYF. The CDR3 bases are TGTGCCAGCAGTTTCCGGACAGGGATTGTAGCGGAGCAGTACTTC.

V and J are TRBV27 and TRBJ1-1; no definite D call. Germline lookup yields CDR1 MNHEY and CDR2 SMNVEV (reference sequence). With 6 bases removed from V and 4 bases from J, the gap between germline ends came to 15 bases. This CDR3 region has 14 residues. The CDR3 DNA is TGTGCCAGCAGACCAGGAGGAGTGGGCACTGAAGCTTTCTTT. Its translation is CASRPGGVGTEAFF.

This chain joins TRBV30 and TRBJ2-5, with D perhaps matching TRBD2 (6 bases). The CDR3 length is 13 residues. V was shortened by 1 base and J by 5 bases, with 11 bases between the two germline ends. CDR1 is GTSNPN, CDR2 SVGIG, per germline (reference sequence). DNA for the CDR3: TGTGCCTGGAGTGCGGGAGTTCTGGAGACCCAGTACTTC. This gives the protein CAWSAGVLETQYF.

The CDR3 region has the DNA TGTGCCAGCAGTGAATTCCTGGCAGTTCATAGCAATCAGCCCCAGCATTTT. Protein: CASSEFLAVHSNQPQHF. The chain carries TRBV6-1 and TRBJ1-5; D remains ambiguous. CDR1 MNHNS and CDR2 SASEGT come from the germline V gene. V lost 2 bases and J lost 0, with 14 bases in between. This CDR3 has 17 amino acids.

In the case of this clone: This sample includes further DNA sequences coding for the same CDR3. The CDR3 loop is CASSVGGGRNQPQHF. CDR3 DNA: TGTGCCAGCAGCGTAGGGGGGGGCAGGAATCAGCCCCAGCATTTT. This chain connects TRBV9 to TRBJ1-5; the D gene is possibly TRBD1 (6 bases). Trimming took 0 bases from V and 4 from J, leaving 11 bases between them. This CDR3 comprises 15 residues. Germline loops: CDR1 SGDLS, CDR2 YYNGEE.

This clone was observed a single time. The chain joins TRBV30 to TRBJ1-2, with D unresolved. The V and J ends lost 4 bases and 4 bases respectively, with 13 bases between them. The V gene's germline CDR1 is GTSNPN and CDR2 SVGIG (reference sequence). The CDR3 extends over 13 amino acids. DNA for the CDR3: TGTGCCTGGACCCGGGATAGGGCCTATGGCTACACCTTC. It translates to CAWTRDRAYGYTF.

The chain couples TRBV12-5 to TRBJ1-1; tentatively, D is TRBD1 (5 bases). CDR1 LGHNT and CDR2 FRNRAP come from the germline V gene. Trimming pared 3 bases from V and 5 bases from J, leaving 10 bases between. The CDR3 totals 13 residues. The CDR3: CASGFNGGTEAFF. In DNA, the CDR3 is TGTGCTAGTGGTTTTAACGGGGGGACTGAAGCTTTCTTT. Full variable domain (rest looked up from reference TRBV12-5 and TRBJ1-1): DARVTQTPRHKVTEMGQEVTMRCQPILGHNTVFWYRQTMMQGLELLAYFRNRAPLDDSGMPKDRFSAEMPDATLATLKIQPSEPRDSAVYFCASGFNGGTEAFFGQGTRLTVV.

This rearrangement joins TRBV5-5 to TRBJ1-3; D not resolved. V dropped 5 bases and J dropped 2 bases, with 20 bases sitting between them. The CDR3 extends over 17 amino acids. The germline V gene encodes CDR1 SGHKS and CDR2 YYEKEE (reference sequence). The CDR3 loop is CASSSDYFWAPGNTIYF. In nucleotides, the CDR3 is TGTGCCAGCAGTTCCGACTATTTTTGGGCTCCTGGAAACACCATATATTTT.

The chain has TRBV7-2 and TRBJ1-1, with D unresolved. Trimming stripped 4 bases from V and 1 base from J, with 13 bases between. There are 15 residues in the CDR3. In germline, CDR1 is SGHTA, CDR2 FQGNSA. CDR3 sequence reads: CASSSPRAGNTEAFF. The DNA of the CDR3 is TGTGCCAGCAGCTCGCCGAGGGCTGGGAACACTGAAGCTTTCTTT.

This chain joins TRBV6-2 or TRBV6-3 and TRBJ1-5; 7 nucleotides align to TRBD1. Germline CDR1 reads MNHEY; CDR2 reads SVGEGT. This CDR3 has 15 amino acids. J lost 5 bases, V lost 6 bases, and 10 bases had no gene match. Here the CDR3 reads CASSPRGAGHQPQHF. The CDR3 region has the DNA TGTGCCAGCAGCCCCAGGGGGGCCGGGCATCAGCCCCAGCATTTT.

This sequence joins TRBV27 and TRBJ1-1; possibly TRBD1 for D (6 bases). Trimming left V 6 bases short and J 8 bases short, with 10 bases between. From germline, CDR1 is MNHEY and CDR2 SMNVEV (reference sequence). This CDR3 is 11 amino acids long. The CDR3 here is CASSHDREAFF. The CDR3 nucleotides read TGTGCCAGCAGCCACGACAGGGAAGCTTTCTTT.

CDR3 bases: TGTGCCAGCAGAGGACAGGCTGACACTGAAGCTTTCTTT. It codes for CASRGQADTEAFF. The chain carries TRBV25-1 and TRBJ1-1; 7 bases align to TRBD1. Germline V gene data show CDR1 as MGHDK and CDR2 as SYGVNS. The CDR3 is 13 residues long. Trimming cost V 6 bases and J 3 bases; bases outside gene matches: 4.

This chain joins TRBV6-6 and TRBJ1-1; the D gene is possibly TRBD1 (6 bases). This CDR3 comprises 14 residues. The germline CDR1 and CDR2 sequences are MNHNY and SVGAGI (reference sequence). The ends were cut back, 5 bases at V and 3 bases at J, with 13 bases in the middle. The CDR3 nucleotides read TGTGCCAGCAGTAAGGGACAAGACCACACTGAAGCTTTCTTT. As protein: CASSKGQDHTEAFF.

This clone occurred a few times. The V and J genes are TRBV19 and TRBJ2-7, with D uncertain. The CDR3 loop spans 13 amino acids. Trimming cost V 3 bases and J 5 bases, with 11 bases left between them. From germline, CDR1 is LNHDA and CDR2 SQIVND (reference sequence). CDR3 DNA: TGTGCCAGTAGTATTGCCCCCCAGGACGAGCAGTACTTC. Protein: CASSIAPQDEQYF.

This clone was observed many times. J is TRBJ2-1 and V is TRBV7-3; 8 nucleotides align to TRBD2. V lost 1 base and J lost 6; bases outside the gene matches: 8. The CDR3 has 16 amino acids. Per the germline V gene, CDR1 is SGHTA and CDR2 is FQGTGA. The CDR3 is CASSLMSGSTGNEQFF. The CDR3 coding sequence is TGTGCCAGCAGCTTAATGAGCGGGAGTACAGGCAATGAGCAGTTCTTC. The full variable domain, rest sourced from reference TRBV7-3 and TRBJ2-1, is GAGVSQTPSNKVTEKGKYVELRCDPISGHTALYWYRQSLGQGPEFLIYFQGTGAADDSGLPNDRFFAVRPEGSVSTLKIQRTERGDSAVYLCASSLMSGSTGNEQFFGPGTRLTVL.

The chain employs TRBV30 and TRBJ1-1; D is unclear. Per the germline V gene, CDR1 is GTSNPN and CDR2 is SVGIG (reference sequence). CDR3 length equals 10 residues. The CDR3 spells CGCGDTEAFF. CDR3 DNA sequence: TGTGGCTGCGGGGACACTGAAGCTTTCTTT.

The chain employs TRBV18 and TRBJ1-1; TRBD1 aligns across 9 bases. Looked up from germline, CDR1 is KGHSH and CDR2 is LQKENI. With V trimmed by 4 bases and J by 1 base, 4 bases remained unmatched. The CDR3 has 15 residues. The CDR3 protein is CASSRTGVGNTEAFF. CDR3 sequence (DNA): TGTGCCAGCTCACGGACAGGGGTTGGGAACACTGAAGCTTTCTTT.

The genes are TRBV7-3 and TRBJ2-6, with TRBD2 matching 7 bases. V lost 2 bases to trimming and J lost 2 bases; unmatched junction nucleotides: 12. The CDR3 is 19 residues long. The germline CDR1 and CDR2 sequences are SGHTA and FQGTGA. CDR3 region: CASSLVSRGGGAGANVLTF. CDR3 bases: TGTGCCAGCAGCTTAGTCTCGCGCGGGGGAGGCGCTGGGGCCAACGTCCTGACTTTC.

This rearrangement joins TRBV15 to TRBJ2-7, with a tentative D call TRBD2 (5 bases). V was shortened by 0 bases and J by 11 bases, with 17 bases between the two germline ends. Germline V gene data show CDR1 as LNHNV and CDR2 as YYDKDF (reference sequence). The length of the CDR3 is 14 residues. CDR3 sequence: CATSRDRGSGSKYF. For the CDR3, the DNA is TGTGCCACCAGCAGAGATCGGGGTTCGGGGAGTAAGTACTTC.

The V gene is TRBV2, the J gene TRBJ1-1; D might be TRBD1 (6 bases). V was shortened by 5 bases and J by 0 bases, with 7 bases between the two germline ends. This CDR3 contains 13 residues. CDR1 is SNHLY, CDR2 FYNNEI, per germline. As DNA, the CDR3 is TGTGCCAGCAGTAGGGACATGAACACTGAAGCTTTCTTT. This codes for CASSRDMNTEAFF. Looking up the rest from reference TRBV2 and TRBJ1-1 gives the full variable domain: EPEVTQTPSHQVTQMGQEVILRCVPISNHLYFYWYRQILGQKVEFLVSFYNNEISEKSEIFDDQFSVERPDGSNFTLKIRSTKLEDSAMYFCASSRDMNTEAFFGQGTRLTVV.

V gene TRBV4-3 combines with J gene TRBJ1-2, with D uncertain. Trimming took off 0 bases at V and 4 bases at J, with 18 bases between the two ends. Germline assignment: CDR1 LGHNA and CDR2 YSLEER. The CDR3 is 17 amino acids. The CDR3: CASSQDYEGRGFYGYTF. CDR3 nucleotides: TGCGCCAGCAGCCAAGATTACGAGGGCAGAGGATTCTATGGCTACACCTTC.

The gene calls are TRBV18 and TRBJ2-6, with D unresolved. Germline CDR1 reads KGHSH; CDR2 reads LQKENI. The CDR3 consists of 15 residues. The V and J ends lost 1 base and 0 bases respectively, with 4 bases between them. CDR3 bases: TGTGCCAGCTCACCACGGAGCTCTGGGGCCAACGTCCTGACTTTC. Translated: CASSPRSSGANVLTF.

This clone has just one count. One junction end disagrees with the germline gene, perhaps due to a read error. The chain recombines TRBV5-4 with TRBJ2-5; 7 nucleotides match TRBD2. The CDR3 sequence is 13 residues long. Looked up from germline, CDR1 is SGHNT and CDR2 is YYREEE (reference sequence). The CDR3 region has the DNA TGTGCCAGCAGCAGCCAACGGGGGGAGACCCGGTACTTC. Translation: CASSSQRGETRYF.

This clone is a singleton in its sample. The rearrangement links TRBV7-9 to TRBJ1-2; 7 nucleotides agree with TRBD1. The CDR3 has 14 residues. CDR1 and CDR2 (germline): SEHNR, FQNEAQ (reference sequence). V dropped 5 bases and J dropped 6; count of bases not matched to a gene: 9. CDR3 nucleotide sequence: TGTGCCAGCAGCCGAACAGGGGCGGTGGATGGCTACACCTTC. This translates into CASSRTGAVDGYTF.